This TCR beta chain was recovered during a study of T cells in Graves' hyperthyroidism and ophthalmopathy. This clonotype appeared a few times. Its cognate antigen is unknown. Regarding the study as a whole: Most expanded thyroid clonotypes above 0.001 also appeared in blood. Model output signaled ophthalmopathy a median 6.5 months ahead of onset.

Clinical symptoms, serum thyroxine, TRAb, thyroid ultrasound and orbital computed tomography informed diagnoses. Ahead of any ophthalmopathy symptoms, the blood sample was obtained at the first diagnosis of hyperthyroidism. V was trimmed by 1 base and J by 1 base, leaving 14 bases between them. The CDR3 loop spans 16 amino acids. Germline V CDR1 and CDR2: SEHNR, FQNEAQ (reference sequence). Amplification of TCR beta CDR3 regions used RNA as the template. A first-round RT-PCR of the TCR CDR3 used the HTBI primer set. TCRdb re-analysed the multiplex PCR reads in MiXCR, keeping a single row per CDR3 protein. The data contain hundreds of thousands of distinct CDR3 sequences, about 19% of them seen just once; the ten biggest clones take up 16%.

The specimen sequenced was blood. This chain connects TRBV7-9 to TRBJ2-7; a weak D match, TRBD1 (6 bases). The source is a woman in her forties or fifties with Graves' hyperthyroidism that later progressed to Graves' ophthalmopathy. CDR3 coding DNA: TGTGCCAGCAGCTTAGAGCGGCAGGGGAAATCCTACGAGCAGTACTTC. Translating it yields CASSLERQGKSYEQYF.